Listed below are T cell receptor beta chains from one sample, sequenced in a study of PD-L1 blockade in urothelial cancer. Repertoires were generated with immunoSEQ multiplex PCR, while TCRdb's copy carries only in-frame clones and drops some. Altogether over 45,000 clones are present, around 83% being singletons, with the ten largest covering 20% to 25%. The sample here was PBMCs, taken around atezolizumab (anti-PD-L1) treatment. Receptor source: a man in his 60s with urothelial cancer. Each CDR3 is given with its conserved first and last residue. Each record gives: clone size, V gene, CDR3 length, J gene, D gene, CDR3 protein, CDR3 DNA. The D gene is left open where the match is weak. The listing skips clone size in some rows; elsewhere it reads once, few, many or a size class.

>NA|TRBV5-4|15|TRBJ2-7|TRBD2
CASSLGSGLLGEQYF
TGTGCCAGCAGCTTGGGTAGCGGGCTCCTCGGCGAGCAGTACTTC
>NA|TRBV27|16|TRBJ1-6|NA
CASSLSTPGNNSPLHF
TGTGCCAGCAGTTTATCGACCCCAGGGAACAATTCACCCCTCCACTTT
>NA|TRBV6-5|13|TRBJ1-5|TRBD1
CASRGQPQEPQHF
TGTGCCAGCAGGGGACAGCCACAGGAGCCCCAGCATTTT
>NA|TRBV5-1|15|TRBJ2-5|NA
CASSLGAGTRETQYF
TGCGCCAGCAGCTTGGGTGCGGGGACCCGGGAGACCCAGTACTTC
>NA|TRBV7-9|15|TRBJ2-1|TRBD2
CASSLLAGGLNEQFF
TGTGCCAGCAGCCTTCTAGCGGGAGGTCTCAATGAGCAGTTCTTC
>NA|TRBV7-9|15|TRBJ2-3|TRBD2
CASSPSTSVSDTQYF
TGTGCCAGCAGCCCGTCTACTAGCGTATCAGATACGCAGTATTTT
>NA|TRBV19|12|TRBJ1-2|NA
CASTPGPYGYTF
TGTGCCAGTACCCCGGGTCCTTATGGCTACACCTTC
>NA|TRBV5-1|16|TRBJ2-2|NA
CASSLALQANTGELFF
TGCGCCAGCAGCTTGGCCTTGCAGGCAAACACCGGGGAGCTGTTTTTT
>NA|TRBV11-3|18|TRBJ2-1|TRBD2
CASSAGTSGPTPYNEQFF
TGTGCCAGCAGCGCCGGGACTAGCGGGCCGACGCCATACAATGAGCAGTTCTTC
>NA|TRBV7-9|17|TRBJ1-1|TRBD1
CASSDNPGQGRFTEAFF
TGTGCCAGCAGCGATAACCCGGGACAGGGAAGGTTCACTGAAGCTTTCTTT
>NA|TRBV4-2|16|TRBJ2-1|TRBD2
CASSPGTSASYNEQFF
TGTGCCAGCAGCCCTGGGACTAGCGCCTCCTACAATGAGCAGTTCTTC
>NA|TRBV7-6|17|TRBJ2-3|TRBD1
CASSPQSGTGGWGTQYF
TGTGCCAGCAGCCCCCAATCCGGGACAGGGGGCTGGGGAACGCAGTATTTT
>NA|TRBV5-1|18|TRBJ1-4|TRBD1
CASSLGYRGRSTNEKLFF
TGCGCCAGCAGCTTGGGCTACAGGGGGCGTTCTACTAATGAAAAACTGTTTTTT
>many|TRBV16|13|TRBJ2-7|TRBD2
CASSHGTKGEQYF
TGTGCCAGCAGCCACGGGACTAAGGGCGAGCAGTACTTC
>NA|TRBV30|15|TRBJ2-7|TRBD1
CAWDIGTGSVYEQYF
TGTGCCTGGGACATAGGGACAGGGAGTGTTTACGAGCAGTACTTC
>NA|TRBV30|13|TRBJ2-1|TRBD2
CAWRREGHNEQFF
TGTGCCTGGAGGCGGGAGGGCCACAATGAGCAGTTCTTC
>few|TRBV19|13|TRBJ1-2|NA
CASSPYGNYGYTF
TGTGCCAGTAGTCCGTACGGGAACTATGGCTACACCTTC
>once|TRBV6-5|15|TRBJ1-2|TRBD1
CASRTAGQGARGYTF
TGTGCCAGCAGGACCGCGGGACAGGGGGCGCGAGGCTACACCTTC
>NA|TRBV5-1|15|TRBJ1-1|TRBD1
CASSFGTGWSTEAFF
TGCGCCAGCAGCTTCGGGACAGGGTGGTCCACTGAAGCTTTCTTT
>NA|TRBV7-2|12|TRBJ2-2|NA
CASRGVSGELFF
TGTGCCAGCAGGGGAGTGTCCGGGGAGCTGTTTTTT
>few|TRBV19|12|TRBJ1-1|NA
CASSPWGGEAFF
TGTGCCAGTAGTCCTTGGGGGGGGGAAGCTTTCTTT
>NA|TRBV18|15|TRBJ2-1|TRBD1
CASSPIRDSPNEQFF
TGTGCCAGCTCACCAATCCGGGACAGCCCCAATGAGCAGTTCTTC
>NA|TRBV7-2|13|TRBJ1-5|NA
CASSLGPNQPQHF
TGTGCCAGCAGCTTAGGGCCCAATCAGCCCCAGCATTTT
>NA|TRBV7-6|19|TRBJ1-3|TRBD1
CASSLVRQGAIGSGNTIYF
TGTGCCAGCAGCTTAGTGCGACAGGGGGCGATCGGCTCTGGAAACACCATATATTTT
>NA|TRBV7-3|14|TRBJ1-1|NA
CASSLTATGTEAFF
TGTGCCAGCAGCTTGACAGCGACTGGCACTGAAGCTTTCTTT
>NA|TRBV19|14|TRBJ1-4|NA
CASSSAGRTEKLFF
TGTGCCAGTAGTTCGGCAGGGCGTACCGAAAAACTGTTTTTT
>NA|TRBV10-3|16|TRBJ2-2|TRBD2
CAISGLAGDHTGELFF
TGTGCCATCAGCGGACTAGCGGGAGATCACACCGGGGAGCTGTTTTTT
>NA|TRBV7-9|15|TRBJ1-2|TRBD1
CASSLAARGTGGYTF
TGTGCCAGCAGCTTAGCGGCCAGGGGGACCGGTGGCTACACCTTC
>NA|TRBV13|17|TRBJ2-7|TRBD2
CASSSHWEAGGPYEQYF
TGTGCCAGCAGCTCCCATTGGGAAGCGGGGGGCCCCTACGAGCAGTACTTC
>NA|TRBV20-1|11|TRBJ2-3|NA
CSATSKDTQYF
TGCAGTGCTACTAGCAAAGATACGCAGTATTTT
>NA|TRBV5-4|13|TRBJ1-1|NA
CASRIQVNTEAFF
TGTGCCAGCAGGATCCAGGTGAACACTGAAGCTTTCTTT
>NA|TRBV6-5|15|TRBJ2-1|TRBD2
CASRSGTSRVVEQFF
TGTGCCAGCAGGTCCGGGACTAGTAGGGTGGTTGAGCAGTTCTTC
>NA|TRBV16|16|TRBJ1-4|NA
CASSQSRGATNEKLFF
TGTGCCAGCAGCCAATCTCGCGGAGCAACTAATGAAAAACTGTTTTTT
>NA|TRBV18|13|TRBJ1-2|NA
CASSPAGKYGYTF
TGTGCCAGCTCACCTGCCGGGAAATATGGCTACACCTTC
>once|TRBV9|16|TRBJ2-3|TRBD1
CASSVVDRGITDTQYF
TGTGCCAGCAGCGTAGTTGACAGGGGAATCACAGATACGCAGTATTTT
>NA|TRBV7-9|14|TRBJ2-7|TRBD2
CASSLGLAGRGQYF
TGTGCCAGCAGCTTAGGGTTAGCGGGTCGGGGACAGTACTTC
>NA|TRBV30|14|TRBJ1-4|NA
CAWGEGGTGEKLFF
TGTGCCTGGGGGGAAGGTGGCACAGGCGAAAAACTGTTTTTT
>once|TRBV10-3|14|TRBJ2-7|TRBD1
CAIRPDRGVYEQYF
TGTGCCATCAGACCCGACAGGGGGGTCTACGAGCAGTACTTC
>NA|TRBV5-4|14|TRBJ1-3|TRBD1
CASSAGQGRNTIYF
TGTGCCAGCAGCGCGGGACAGGGTAGAAACACCATATATTTT
>NA|TRBV7-2|16|TRBJ2-2|TRBD2
CASSLGLAGATGELFF
TGTGCCAGCAGCTTGGGACTAGCGGGAGCGACCGGGGAGCTGTTTTTT
>NA|TRBV18|14|TRBJ2-7|TRBD2
CASSPNLAGYEQYF
TGTGCCAGCTCACCTAACCTAGCGGGCTACGAGCAGTACTTC
>NA|TRBV5-4|14|TRBJ1-5|NA
CASSADSNNQPQHF
TGTGCCAGCAGCGCTGACAGCAACAATCAGCCCCAGCATTTT
>NA|TRBV29-1|13|TRBJ2-7|TRBD1
CSVGDRGGYEQYF
TGCAGCGTGGGGGACAGGGGCGGGTACGAGCAGTACTTC
>once|TRBV6-1|14|TRBJ2-1|NA
CASSDLTGNNEQFF
TGTGCCAGCAGTGATTTAACGGGAAACAATGAGCAGTTCTTC
>NA|TRBV5-1|13|TRBJ1-1|TRBD1
CATGTGGETEAFF
TGCGCCACCGGGACAGGGGGCGAGACTGAAGCTTTCTTT
>NA|TRBV10-3|15|TRBJ2-6|NA
CAISERGTGANVLTF
TGTGCCATCAGTGAGAGGGGTACTGGGGCCAACGTCCTGACTTTC
>NA|TRBV30|14|TRBJ1-5|NA
CAWSVRGVNQPQHF
TGTGCCTGGAGTGTACGGGGGGTAAATCAGCCCCAGCATTTT
>NA|TRBV7-2|17|TRBJ2-7|TRBD2
CASSLVVRAGGPVEQYF
TGTGCCAGCAGCTTAGTTGTTAGGGCGGGAGGGCCTGTCGAGCAGTACTTC
>NA|TRBV30|13|TRBJ2-1|NA
CAWSVSRDNEQFF
TGTGCCTGGAGTGTAAGCAGGGACAATGAGCAGTTCTTC
>NA|TRBV7-8|15|TRBJ1-2|NA
CASSPRTDDNYGYTF
TGTGCCAGCAGCCCGCGGACAGACGATAACTATGGCTACACCTTC
>NA|TRBV11-2|13|TRBJ1-2|NA
CASSLERDYGYTF
TGTGCCAGCAGCTTAGAGAGGGACTATGGCTACACCTTC
>NA|TRBV7-6|16|TRBJ2-7|TRBD1
CASSTGQGAGVYEQYF
TGTGCCAGCAGCACTGGACAGGGGGCGGGGGTCTACGAGCAGTACTTC
>NA|TRBV21-1|22|TRBJ2-1|NA
CASSNERESILAGVSSYNEQFF
TGTGCCAGCAGCAACGAACGCGAAAGCATTCTAGCGGGAGTGAGCTCCTACAATGAGCAGTTCTTC
>NA|TRBV6-6|15|TRBJ2-3|NA
CASSPTGGDRDTQYF
TGTGCCAGCAGCCCCACCGGAGGCGATCGGGATACGCAGTATTTT
>NA|TRBV4-1|13|TRBJ1-3|NA
CASSQAGENTIYF
TGCGCCAGCAGCCAAGCCGGGGAAAACACCATATATTTT
>NA|TRBV18|14|TRBJ2-5|TRBD2
CASSLAGVQETQYF
TGTGCCAGCTCACTAGCGGGGGTCCAAGAGACCCAGTACTTC
>NA|TRBV6-1|15|TRBJ1-2|NA
CASSEPDRPNYGYTF
TGTGCCAGCAGCGAACCAGACAGGCCTAACTATGGCTACACCTTC